This T cell receptor beta chain was identified during a study of CD8 T cells in ankylosing spondylitis. For TCR beta, libraries came from quantitative 5'-RACE with molecular barcodes. MiXCR, run by TCRdb on the 5' RACE reads, gives a single entry per CDR3 protein. The sample lists about 390,000 distinct CDR3 sequences, around 24% occurring once. Study-wide results and limits: Reactive arthritis synovial fluid and blood were previously reported to contain some motif variants. For ankylosing spondylitis blood, a TCR beta motif of under ten highly homologous variants appeared characteristic.

Comments on this clonotype: Its antigen is not known.

The V gene end was trimmed by 6 bases and the J gene end by 6 bases; junction bases not matched to a gene: 8. Germline CDR1 is MDHEN and CDR2 is SYDVKM. The CDR3 extends over 15 amino acids. Sequenced: blood, either unsorted or a sorted T cell fraction (not recorded which). The TCR sequence derives from a male donor with ankylosing spondylitis. The chain combines TRBV28 with TRBJ2-7; 13 nucleotides line up with TRBD2. The CDR3 region has the DNA TGTGCCAGCAGCCTACGCGGACTAGCGGGAGTCGAGCAGTACTTC. This translates into CASSLRGLAGVEQYF.